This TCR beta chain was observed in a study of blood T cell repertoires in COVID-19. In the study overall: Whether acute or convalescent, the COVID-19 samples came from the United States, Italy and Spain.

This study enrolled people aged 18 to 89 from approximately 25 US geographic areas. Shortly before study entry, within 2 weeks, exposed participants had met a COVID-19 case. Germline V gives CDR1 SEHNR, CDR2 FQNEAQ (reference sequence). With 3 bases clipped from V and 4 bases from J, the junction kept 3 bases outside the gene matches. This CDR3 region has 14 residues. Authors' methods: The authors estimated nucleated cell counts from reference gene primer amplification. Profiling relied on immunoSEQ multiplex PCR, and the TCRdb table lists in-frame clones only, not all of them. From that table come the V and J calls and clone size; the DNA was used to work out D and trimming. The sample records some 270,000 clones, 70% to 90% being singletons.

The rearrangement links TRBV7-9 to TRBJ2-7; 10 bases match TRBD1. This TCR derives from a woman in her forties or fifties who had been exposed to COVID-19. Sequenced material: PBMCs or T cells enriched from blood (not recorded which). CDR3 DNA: TGTGCCAGCAGCTTCGACAGGGGGCGGTACGAGCAGTACTTC. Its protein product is CASSFDRGRYEQYF. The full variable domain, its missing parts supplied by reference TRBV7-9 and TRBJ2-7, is DTGVSQNPRHKITKRGQNVTFRCDPISEHNRLYWYRQTLGQGPEFLTYFQNEAQLEKSRLLSDRFSAERPKGSFSTLEIQRTEQGDSAMYLCASSFDRGRYEQYFGPGTRLTVT.